This T cell receptor (beta chain) originates from a study of T cell repertoires in cytomegalovirus infection. Study results and caveats: HLA-C-restricted CMV-specific TCR beta clonotypes prevailed in the ex vivo response.

TCRdb ran MiXCR on the reads and lists one entry per CDR3 protein. The sample lists some 680,000 distinct CDR3 sequences; approximately 40% were seen once. From germline, CDR1 is SEHNR and CDR2 FQNEAQ (reference sequence). Between the trimmed V and J ends, which lost 5 bases and 5 bases, there was a span of 12 bases. The CDR3 consists of 13 residues. There are many counts of this clonotype. No antigen is known for it. The chain couples TRBV7-9 to TRBJ2-5; the D gene is possibly TRBD1 (5 bases). Source material: PBMCs. The receptor was derived from a human donor in good health (CMV status not recorded). Some clones in this sample may be carry-over from other donors' samples. The CDR3 region has the DNA TGTGCCAGCAGCCCCAGGGTCTTGGAGACCCAGTACTTC. It encodes CASSPRVLETQYF.